Listed here is a single T cell receptor beta chain. This clonotype was detected many times. The antigen it binds to is not known. Base qualities are not provided; no much larger clone lies one nucleotide away. Receptor amplification or capture employed PCR. The sample was run on an Illumina HiSeq 2500. Molecular barcoding was employed in the preparation of TCR libraries, with unique molecular identifiers being used to normalize TCRbeta repertoire quantification. TCRdb redid the processing of the public reads, applying fastp at Q25 and MiXCR, and retained in-frame beta chains. Rows matching on CDR3 protein sequence are summarized as one entry with the most common DNA and genes. The sample table holds 230,000 or so distinct CDR3 sequences, of which 12% were seen once. The ten largest clonotypes hold 2.6% of the sample. The sample belongs to a study of T-cell reconstitution after alpha-beta-depleted transplantation in children (TCRdb year 2016). Regarding the research as a whole: Using TCR repertoire profiling, the study quantitatively followed how T-cell immune reconstitution unfolded in children after TCRalphabeta/CD19-depleted allogeneic hematopoietic cell transplantation.

The cysteine opens and the phenylalanine closes a CDR3 of 17 amino acids. Only CDR3 DNA is held: 51 bases, read in frame from base 1. The V end gives up 2 bases and the J end 1 base, leaving 11 bases in the junction not matched to a gene. According to the germline V gene (reference sequence), CDR1 reads DFQATT and CDR2 reads SNEGSKA. This specimen was PBMCs from the stem cell graft donor, taken from the stem cell graft. The TCR was taken from a human donor who donated a stem cell graft to a child with acute lymphoblastic leukemia. The V gene is TRBV20-1 and the J gene is TRBJ1-3, with TRBD1 identical over 7 junction bases. The bases read TGCAGTGCTAGACCTCCAGGGGGGCCAGTGTCTGGAAACACCATATATTTT. Its amino acids are CSARPPGGPVSGNTIYF.